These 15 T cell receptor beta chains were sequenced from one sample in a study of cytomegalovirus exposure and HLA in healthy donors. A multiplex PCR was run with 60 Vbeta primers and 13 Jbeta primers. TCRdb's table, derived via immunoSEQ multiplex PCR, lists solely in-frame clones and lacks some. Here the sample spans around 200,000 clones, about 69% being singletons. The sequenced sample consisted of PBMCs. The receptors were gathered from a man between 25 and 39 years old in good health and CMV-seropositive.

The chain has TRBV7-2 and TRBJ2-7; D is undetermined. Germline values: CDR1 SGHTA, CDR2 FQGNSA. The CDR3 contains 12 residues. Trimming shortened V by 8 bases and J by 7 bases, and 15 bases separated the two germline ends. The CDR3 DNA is TGTGCCAGCGGGCCCCCCTCCCGGGAGCAGTACTTC. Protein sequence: CASGPPSREQYF.

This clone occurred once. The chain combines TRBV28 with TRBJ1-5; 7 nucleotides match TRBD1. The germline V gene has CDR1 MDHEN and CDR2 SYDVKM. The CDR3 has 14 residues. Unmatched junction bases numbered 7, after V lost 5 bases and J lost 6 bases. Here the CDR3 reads CASSPTTGLQPQHF. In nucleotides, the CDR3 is TGTGCCAGCAGTCCAACGACAGGGCTTCAGCCCCAGCATTTT. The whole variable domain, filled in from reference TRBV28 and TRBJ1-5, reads DVKVTQSSRYLVKRTGEKVFLECVQDMDHENMFWYRQDPGLGLRLIYFSYDVKMKEKGDIPEGYSVSREKKERFSLILESASTNQTSMYLCASSPTTGLQPQHFGDGTRLSIL.

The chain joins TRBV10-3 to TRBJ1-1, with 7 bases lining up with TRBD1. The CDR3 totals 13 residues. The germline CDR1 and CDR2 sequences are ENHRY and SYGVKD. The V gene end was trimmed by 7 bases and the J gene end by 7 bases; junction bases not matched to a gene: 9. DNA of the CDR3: TGTGCCATCACCACGACAGGGCCCCATGAAGCTTTCTTT. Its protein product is CAITTTGPHEAFF.

DNA for the CDR3: TGCGCCAGCAGCCGAGACGACAGGGGGAGGGTTGGCAATGAGCAGTTCTTC. This translates into CASSRDDRGRVGNEQFF. The chain employs TRBV4-1 and TRBJ2-1, with TRBD1 identical over 9 bases. The junction had 13 bases not matched to a gene; V was cut back by 4 bases and J by 6 bases. This CDR3 comprises 17 residues. Germline lookup yields CDR1 MGHRA and CDR2 YSYEKL.

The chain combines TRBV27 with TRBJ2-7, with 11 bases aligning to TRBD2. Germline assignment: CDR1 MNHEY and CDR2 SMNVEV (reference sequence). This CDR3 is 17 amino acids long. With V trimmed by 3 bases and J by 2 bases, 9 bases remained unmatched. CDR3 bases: TGTGCCAGCAGTTTCTTTAGCGGGAGGGCGCCCACCTACGAGCAGTACTTC. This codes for CASSFFSGRAPTYEQYF.

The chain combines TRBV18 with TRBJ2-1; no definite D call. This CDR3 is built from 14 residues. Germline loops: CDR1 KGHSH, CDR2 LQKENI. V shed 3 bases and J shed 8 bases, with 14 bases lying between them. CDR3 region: CASSPFSSSDEQFF. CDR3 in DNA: TGTGCCAGCTCACCCTTTAGCTCTTCGGATGAGCAGTTCTTC. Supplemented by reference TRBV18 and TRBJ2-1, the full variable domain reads NAGVMQNPRHLVRRRGQEARLRCSPMKGHSHVYWYRQLPEEGLKFMVYLQKENIIDESGMPKERFSAEFPKEGPSILRIQQVVRGDSAAYFCASSPFSSSDEQFFGPGTRLTVL.

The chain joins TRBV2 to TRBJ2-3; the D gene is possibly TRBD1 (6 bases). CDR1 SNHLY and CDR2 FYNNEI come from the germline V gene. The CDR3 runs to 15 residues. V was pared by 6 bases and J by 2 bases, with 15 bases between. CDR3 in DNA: TGTGCCAGCAGCGCAGGGGACCTTCTCACAGATACGCAGTATTTT. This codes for CASSAGDLLTDTQYF.

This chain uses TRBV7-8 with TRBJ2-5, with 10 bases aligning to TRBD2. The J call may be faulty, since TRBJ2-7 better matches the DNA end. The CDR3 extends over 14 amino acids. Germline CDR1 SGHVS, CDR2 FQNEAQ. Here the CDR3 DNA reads TGTGCCAGCAGCCTAGGGACTAGCGCCCACGAGCAGTACTTC. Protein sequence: CASSLGTSAHEQYF.

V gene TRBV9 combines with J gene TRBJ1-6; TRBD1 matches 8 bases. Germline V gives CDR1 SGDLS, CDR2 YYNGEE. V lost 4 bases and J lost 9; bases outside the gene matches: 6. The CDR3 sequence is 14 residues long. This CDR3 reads CASSTGQGGSPLHF. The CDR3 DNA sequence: TGTGCCAGCAGCACTGGACAGGGAGGTTCACCCCTCCACTTT. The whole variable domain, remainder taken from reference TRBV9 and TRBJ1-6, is DSGVTQTPKHLITATGQRVTLRCSPRSGDLSVYWYQQSLDQGLQFLIQYYNGEERAKGNILERFSAQQFPDLHSELNLSSLELGDSALYFCASSTGQGGSPLHFGNGTRLTVT.

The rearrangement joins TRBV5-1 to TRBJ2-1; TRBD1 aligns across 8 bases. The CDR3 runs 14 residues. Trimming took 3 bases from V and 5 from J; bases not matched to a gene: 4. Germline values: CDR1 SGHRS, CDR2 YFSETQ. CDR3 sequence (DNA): TGCGCCAGCAGCTCAGGACAGGGTAACAATGAGCAGTTCTTC. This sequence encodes CASSSGQGNNEQFF.

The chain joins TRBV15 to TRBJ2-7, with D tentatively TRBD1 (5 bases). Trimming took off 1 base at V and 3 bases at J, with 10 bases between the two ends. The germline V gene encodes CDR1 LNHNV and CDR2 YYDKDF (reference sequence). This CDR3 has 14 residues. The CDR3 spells CATSRGSRVYEQYF. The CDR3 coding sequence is TGTGCCACCAGCAGAGGGTCCAGGGTCTACGAGCAGTACTTC.

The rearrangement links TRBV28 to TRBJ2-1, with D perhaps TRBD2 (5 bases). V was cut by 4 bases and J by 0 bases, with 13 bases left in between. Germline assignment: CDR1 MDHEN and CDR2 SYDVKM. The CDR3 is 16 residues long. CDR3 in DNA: TGTGCCAGCAGTTCCAAGAGCGGAGCCTCCTACAATGAGCAGTTCTTC. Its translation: CASSSKSGASYNEQFF.

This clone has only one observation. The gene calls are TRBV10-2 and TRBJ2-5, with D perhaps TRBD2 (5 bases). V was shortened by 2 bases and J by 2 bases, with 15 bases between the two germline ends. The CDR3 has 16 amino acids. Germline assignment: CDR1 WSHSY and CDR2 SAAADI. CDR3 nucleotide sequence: TGCGCCAGCAGTGAGCTAAGCGGACGGATACAAGAGACCCAGTACTTC. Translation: CASSELSGRIQETQYF.

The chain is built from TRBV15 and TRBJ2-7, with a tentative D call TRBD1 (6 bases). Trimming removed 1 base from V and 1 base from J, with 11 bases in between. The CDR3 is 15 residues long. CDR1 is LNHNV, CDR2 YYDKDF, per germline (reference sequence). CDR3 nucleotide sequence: TGTGCCACCAGCAGAGGACGGGACACTTCCTACGAGCAGTACTTC. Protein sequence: CATSRGRDTSYEQYF.

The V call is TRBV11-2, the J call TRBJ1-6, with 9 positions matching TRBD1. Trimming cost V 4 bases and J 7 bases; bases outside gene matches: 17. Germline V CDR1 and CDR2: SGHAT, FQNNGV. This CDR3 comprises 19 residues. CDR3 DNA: TGTGCCAGCAGCTCCTCGACCTATGACAGGGGGAGGTGGAATTCACCCCTCCACTTT. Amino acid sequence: CASSSSTYDRGRWNSPLHF.